The 15 T cell receptor beta chains in this list originate from one sample, sequenced in a study of blood T cell repertoires in COVID-19. Clones were read by immunoSEQ multiplex PCR, and TCRdb kept only the in-frame ones, dropping some. The table shows about 250,000 clones, with 70% to 90% occurring only once. Sequenced material: PBMCs or T cells enriched from blood (not recorded which). These receptor sequences come from a woman aged 45 to 65 with acute COVID-19.

The genes are TRBV7-9 and TRBJ1-2; a possible D gene is TRBD1 (5 bases). Trimming removed 3 bases at V and 5 bases at J, with 10 bases between. The CDR3 totals 13 residues. Looked up from germline, CDR1 is SEHNR and CDR2 is FQNEAQ (reference sequence). CDR3 protein: CASSLETEYGYTF. In DNA, the CDR3 is TGTGCCAGCAGCTTGGAGACAGAATATGGCTACACCTTC.

The CDR3 spells CASSSTGDNYGYTF. For the CDR3, the DNA is TGCGCCAGCAGTAGTACAGGGGATAACTATGGCTACACCTTC. The V and J genes are TRBV5-1 and TRBJ1-2; TRBD1 matches at 7 bases. J was trimmed by 1 base and V by 5 bases; bases with no gene match: 5. The CDR3 sequence is 14 residues long. Germline assignment: CDR1 SGHRS and CDR2 YFSETQ.

The chain combines TRBV9 with TRBJ1-1; no clear D. This CDR3 is built from 12 residues. The V end lost 0 bases, the J end lost 8 bases, and 8 bases lay between the germline ends. Germline CDR1 SGDLS, CDR2 YYNGEE. CDR3 nucleotides: TGTGCCAGCAGCGTAGGTGAGGGAGAAGCTTTCTTT. Protein sequence: CASSVGEGEAFF.

The chain couples TRBV5-6 to TRBJ2-5; TRBD1 aligns across 9 bases. This CDR3 is built from 16 residues. Germline V gene lookup returns CDR1 SGHDT and CDR2 YYEEEE. The V gene end was trimmed by 4 bases and the J gene end by 8 bases; junction bases not matched to a gene: 15. The CDR3 loop is CASSTEGTGTTYTQYF. The CDR3 coding sequence is TGTGCCAGCAGCACGGAAGGGACAGGGACCACCTACACCCAGTACTTC.

V and J are TRBV3-1 (or the pseudogene TRBV3-2) and TRBJ2-3, with TRBD2 matching 12 bases. Per the germline V gene, CDR1 is LGHDT and CDR2 is YNNKEL (reference sequence). The V gene end was trimmed by 2 bases and the J gene end by 4 bases; junction bases not matched to a gene: 16. The CDR3 totals 20 residues. Here the CDR3 DNA reads TGTGCCAGCAGCCAATCCTTCCTAGCGGGGGGGCCTCGGTTTTCAGATACGCAGTATTTT. This encodes CASSQSFLAGGPRFSDTQYF.

The rearrangement links TRBV11-2 to TRBJ1-2; 9 bases map to TRBD1. The germline CDR1 and CDR2 sequences are SGHAT and FQNNGV. This CDR3 has 15 residues. V gave up 2 bases and J gave up 8 bases; unmatched junction bases: 9. CDR3 sequence: CASSLSGTGYRGYTF. The CDR3 DNA reads as TGTGCCAGCAGCTTATCCGGGACAGGGTATCGGGGCTACACCTTC.

This clone was found a few times. The genes are TRBV14 and TRBJ1-2; maybe TRBD1 (5 bases). This CDR3 has 12 residues. Germline-derived CDR1 and CDR2 are SGHDN and FVKESK. V gave up 3 bases and J gave up 4 bases, with 6 bases separating them. Here the CDR3 DNA reads TGTGCCAGCAGCCAGACAGTCTATGGCTACACCTTC. It encodes CASSQTVYGYTF.

This clone has more than one count but fewer than ten. As DNA, the CDR3 is TGTGCCTGGAGTGAACGGGGGACAGGTAGTCGAAGGCGTGCCCAGCATTTT. This codes for CAWSERGTGSRRRAQHF. This rearrangement joins TRBV30 to TRBJ1-5; TRBD1 aligns across 8 bases. This CDR3 has 17 residues. Germline V gives CDR1 GTSNPN, CDR2 SVGIG (reference sequence). With 1 base clipped from V and 11 bases from J, the junction kept 19 bases outside the gene matches.

This clone has only a few counts. The rearrangement links TRBV27 to TRBJ1-2; 8 bases map to TRBD1. This CDR3 has 13 residues. V shed 6 bases and J 4 bases; nucleotides not matched to a gene: 4. Germline loops: CDR1 MNHEY, CDR2 SMNVEV (reference sequence). CDR3 DNA sequence: TGTGCCAGCAGCCGCGGACAGGGCTATGGCTACACCTTC. It codes for CASSRGQGYGYTF.

CDR3 sequence (DNA): TGTGCCAGCAGTTTATACCGGGACACCTTTTTTACGCAGTATTTT. This sequence encodes CASSLYRDTFFTQYF. The chain employs TRBV27 and TRBJ2-3, with D maybe TRBD1 (6 bases). V lost 1 base and J 8 bases, leaving 16 bases between the germline ends. The CDR3 consists of 15 residues. CDR1 and CDR2 from the germline V gene are MNHEY and SMNVEV (reference sequence).

The V gene is TRBV6-5, the J gene TRBJ1-1, with D unclear. V was pared by 2 bases and J by 0 bases, with 13 bases between. The CDR3 runs to 16 residues. Germline V gives CDR1 MNHEY, CDR2 SVGAGI. The CDR3 region is CASSYLEFTMNTEAFF. In nucleotides, the CDR3 is TGTGCCAGCAGTTACCTAGAGTTTACCATGAACACTGAAGCTTTCTTT.

CDR3 protein: CASTLGGQARQYF. The CDR3 DNA is TGTGCCAGCACCCTTGGTGGGCAGGCGCGGCAGTACTTC. The rearrangement links TRBV3-1 (or the pseudogene TRBV3-2) to TRBJ2-7; D ambiguous. This CDR3 region has 13 residues. CDR1 is LGHDT, CDR2 YNNKEL, per germline (reference sequence). V lost 7 bases, J lost 9 bases, and 19 bases lay in between.

CDR3 protein: CASSHTYEQYF. The CDR3 nucleotides read TGTGCCAGCAGCCACACCTACGAGCAGTACTTC. V is TRBV12-3 or TRBV12-4 and J is TRBJ2-7; D gene ambiguous. CDR3 length: 11 amino acids. Trimming removed 6 bases at V and 2 bases at J, with 5 bases between.

V usage is TRBV5-1 and J usage is TRBJ2-5, with a tentative D call TRBD2 (6 bases). CDR1 is SGHRS and CDR2 is YFSETQ in the germline V gene. The CDR3 is 14 amino acids. The V and J ends lost 3 bases and 1 base respectively, with 10 bases between them. Written as DNA, the CDR3 is TGCGCCAGCAGCTCCGGGACTCTCCAAGAGACCCAGTACTTC. The encoded protein is CASSSGTLQETQYF.

J is TRBJ1-2 and V is TRBV19; the D gene is possibly TRBD1 (5 bases). Looked up from germline, CDR1 is LNHDA and CDR2 is SQIVND (reference sequence). With 6 bases removed from V and 4 bases from J, the gap between germline ends came to 21 bases. The CDR3 is 16 amino acids. The CDR3 reads CASRDSSRGEGYGYTF. The CDR3 coding sequence is TGTGCCAGTAGAGATTCGAGTCGGGGGGAGGGCTATGGCTACACCTTC.